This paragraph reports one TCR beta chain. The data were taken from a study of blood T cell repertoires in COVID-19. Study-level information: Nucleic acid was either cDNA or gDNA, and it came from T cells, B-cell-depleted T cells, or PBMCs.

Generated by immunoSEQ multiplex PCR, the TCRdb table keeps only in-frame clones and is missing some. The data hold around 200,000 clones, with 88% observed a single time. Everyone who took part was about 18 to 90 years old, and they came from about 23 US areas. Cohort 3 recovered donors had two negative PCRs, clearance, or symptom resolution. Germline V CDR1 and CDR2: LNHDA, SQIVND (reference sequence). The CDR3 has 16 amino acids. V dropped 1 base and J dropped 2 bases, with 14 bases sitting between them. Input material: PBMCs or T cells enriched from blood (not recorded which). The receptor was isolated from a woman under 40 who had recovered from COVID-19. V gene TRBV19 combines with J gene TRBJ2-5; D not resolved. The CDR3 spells CASSIVLGLQQETQYF. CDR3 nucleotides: TGTGCCAGTAGTATAGTACTCGGGTTACAACAAGAGACCCAGTACTTC.